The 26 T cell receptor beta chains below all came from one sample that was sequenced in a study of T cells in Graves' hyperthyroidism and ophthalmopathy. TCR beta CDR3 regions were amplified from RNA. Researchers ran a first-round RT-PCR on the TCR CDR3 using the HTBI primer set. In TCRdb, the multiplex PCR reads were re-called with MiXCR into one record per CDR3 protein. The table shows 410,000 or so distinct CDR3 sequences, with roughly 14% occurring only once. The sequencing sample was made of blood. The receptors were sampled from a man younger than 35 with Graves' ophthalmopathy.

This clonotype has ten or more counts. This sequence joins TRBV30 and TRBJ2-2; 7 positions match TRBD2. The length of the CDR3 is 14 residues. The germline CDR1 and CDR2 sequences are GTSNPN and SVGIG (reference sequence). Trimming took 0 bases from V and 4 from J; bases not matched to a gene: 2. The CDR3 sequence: CAWSVAGSTGELFF. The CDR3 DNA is TGTGCCTGGAGTGTAGCGGGAAGCACCGGGGAGCTGTTTTTT. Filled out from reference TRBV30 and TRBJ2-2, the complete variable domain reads SQTIHQWPATLVQPVGSPLSLECTVEGTSNPNLYWYRQAAGRGLQLLFYSVGIGQISSEVPQNLSASRPQDRQFILSSKKLLLSDSGFYLCAWSVAGSTGELFFGEGSRLTVL.

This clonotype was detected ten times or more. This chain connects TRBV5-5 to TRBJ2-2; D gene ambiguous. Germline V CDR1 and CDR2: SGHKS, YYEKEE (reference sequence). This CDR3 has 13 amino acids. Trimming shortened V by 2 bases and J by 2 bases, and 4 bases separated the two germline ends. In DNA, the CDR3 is TGTGCCAGCAGCTTCATTAACACCGGGGAGCTGTTTTTT. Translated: CASSFINTGELFF. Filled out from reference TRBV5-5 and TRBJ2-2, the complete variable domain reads DAGVTQSPTHLIKTRGQQVTLRCSPISGHKSVSWYQQVLGQGPQFIFQYYEKEERGRGNFPDRFSARQFPNYSSELNVNALLLGDSALYLCASSFINTGELFFGEGSRLTVL.

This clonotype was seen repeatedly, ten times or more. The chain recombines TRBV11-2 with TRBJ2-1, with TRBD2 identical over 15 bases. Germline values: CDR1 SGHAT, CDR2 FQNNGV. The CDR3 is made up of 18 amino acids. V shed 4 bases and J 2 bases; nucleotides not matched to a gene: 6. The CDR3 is CASSSRTSGREPYNEQFF. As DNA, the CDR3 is TGTGCCAGCAGCTCCCGGACTAGCGGGAGGGAGCCCTACAATGAGCAGTTCTTC.

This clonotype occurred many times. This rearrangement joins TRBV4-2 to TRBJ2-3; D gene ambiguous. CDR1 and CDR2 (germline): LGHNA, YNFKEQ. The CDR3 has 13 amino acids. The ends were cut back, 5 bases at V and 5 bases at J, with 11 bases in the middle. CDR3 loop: CASSSASEDTQYF. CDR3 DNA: TGTGCCAGCAGCTCCGCGTCGGAAGATACGCAGTATTTT.

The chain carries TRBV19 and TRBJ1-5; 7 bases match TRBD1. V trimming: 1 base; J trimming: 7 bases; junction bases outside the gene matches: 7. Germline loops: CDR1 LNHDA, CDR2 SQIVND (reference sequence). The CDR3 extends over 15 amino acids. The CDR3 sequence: CASSIGGGKGQPQHF. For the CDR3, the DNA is TGTGCCAGTAGTATAGGAGGGGGCAAGGGCCAGCCCCAGCATTTT.

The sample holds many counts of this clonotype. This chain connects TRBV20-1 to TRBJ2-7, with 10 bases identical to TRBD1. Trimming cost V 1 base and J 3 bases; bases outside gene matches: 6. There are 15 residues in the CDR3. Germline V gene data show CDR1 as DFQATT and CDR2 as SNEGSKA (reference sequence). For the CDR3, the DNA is TGCAGTGCTAGAGGACAGGGGGCAATGTTCTACGAGCAGTACTTC. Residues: CSARGQGAMFYEQYF.

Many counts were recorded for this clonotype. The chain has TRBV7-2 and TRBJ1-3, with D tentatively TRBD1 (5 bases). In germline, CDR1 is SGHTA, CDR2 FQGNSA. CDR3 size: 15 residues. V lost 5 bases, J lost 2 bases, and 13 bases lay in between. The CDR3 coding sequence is TGTGCCAGCAGCCTCGTTGGGGCCCCTGGAAACACCATATATTTT. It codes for CASSLVGAPGNTIYF.

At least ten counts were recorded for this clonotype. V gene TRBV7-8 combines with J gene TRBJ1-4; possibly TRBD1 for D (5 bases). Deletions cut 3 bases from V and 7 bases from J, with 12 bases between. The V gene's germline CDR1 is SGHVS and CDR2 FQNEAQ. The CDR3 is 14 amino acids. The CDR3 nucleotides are TGTGCCAGCAGCTTGCAGGGCATCAGTGAAAAACTGTTTTTT. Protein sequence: CASSLQGISEKLFF.

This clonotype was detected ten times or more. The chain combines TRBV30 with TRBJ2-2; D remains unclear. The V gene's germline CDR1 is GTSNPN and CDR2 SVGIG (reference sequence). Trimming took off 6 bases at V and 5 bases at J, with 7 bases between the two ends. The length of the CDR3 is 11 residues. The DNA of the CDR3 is TGTGCCTGCCATGGGACCGGGGAGCTGTTTTTT. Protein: CACHGTGELFF. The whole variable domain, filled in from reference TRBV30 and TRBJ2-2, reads SQTIHQWPATLVQPVGSPLSLECTVEGTSNPNLYWYRQAAGRGLQLLFYSVGIGQISSEVPQNLSASRPQDRQFILSSKKLLLSDSGFYLCACHGTGELFFGEGSRLTVL.

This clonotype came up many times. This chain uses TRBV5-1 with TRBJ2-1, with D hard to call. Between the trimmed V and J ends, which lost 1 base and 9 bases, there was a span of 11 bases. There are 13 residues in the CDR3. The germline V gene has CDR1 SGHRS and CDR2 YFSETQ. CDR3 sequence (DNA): TGCGCCAGCAGCTTGACTGGCTTAGGTGAGCAGTTCTTC. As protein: CASSLTGLGEQFF. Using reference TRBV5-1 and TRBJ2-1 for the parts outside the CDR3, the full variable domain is KAGVTQTPRYLIKTRGQQVTLSCSPISGHRSVSWYQQTPGQGLQFLFEYFSETQRNKGNFPGRFSGRQFSNSRSEMNVSTLELGDSALYLCASSLTGLGEQFFGPGTRLTVL.

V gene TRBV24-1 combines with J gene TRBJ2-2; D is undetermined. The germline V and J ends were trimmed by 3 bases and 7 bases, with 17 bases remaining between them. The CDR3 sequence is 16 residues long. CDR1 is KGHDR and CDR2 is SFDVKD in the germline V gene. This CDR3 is CATSDPQKGKHGELFF. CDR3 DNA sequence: TGTGCCACCAGTGATCCCCAGAAGGGAAAGCACGGGGAGCTGTTTTTT.

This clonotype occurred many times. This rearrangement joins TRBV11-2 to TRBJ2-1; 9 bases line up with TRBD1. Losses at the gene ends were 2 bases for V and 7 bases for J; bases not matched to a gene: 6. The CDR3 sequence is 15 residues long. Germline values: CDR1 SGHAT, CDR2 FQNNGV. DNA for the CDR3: TGTGCCAGCAGCTTAAAACAGGGGGCAGCGAATGAGCAGTTCTTC. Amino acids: CASSLKQGAANEQFF.

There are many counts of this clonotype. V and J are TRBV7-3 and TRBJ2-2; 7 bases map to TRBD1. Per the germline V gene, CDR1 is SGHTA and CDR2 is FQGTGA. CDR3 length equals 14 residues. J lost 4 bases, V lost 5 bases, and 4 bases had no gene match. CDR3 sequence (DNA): TGTGCCAGCAGCCCCGGACAGGTCACCGGGGAGCTGTTTTTT. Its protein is CASSPGQVTGELFF.

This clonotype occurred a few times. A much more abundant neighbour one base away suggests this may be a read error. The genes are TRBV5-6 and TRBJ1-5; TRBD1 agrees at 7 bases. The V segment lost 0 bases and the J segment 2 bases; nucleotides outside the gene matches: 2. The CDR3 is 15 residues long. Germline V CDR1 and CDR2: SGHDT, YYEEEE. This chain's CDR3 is CASSLEGAGNQPQHF. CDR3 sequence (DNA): TGTGCCAGCAGCTTGGAGGGGGCTGGCAATCAGCCCCAGCATTTT.

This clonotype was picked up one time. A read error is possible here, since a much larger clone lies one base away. CDR3 sequence reads: CASSLVTSSYNGQFF. The CDR3, as DNA: TGTGCTAGCAGCTTAGTCACTAGCTCCTACAATGGGCAGTTCTTC. The rearrangement uses TRBV7-7 and TRBJ2-1; a weak D match, TRBD2 (6 bases). The V gene's germline CDR1 is SSHAT and CDR2 FNYEAQ (reference sequence). This CDR3 has 15 residues.

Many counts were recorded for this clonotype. For the CDR3, the DNA is TGTGCCACCAGTGAAAGGACAGGCTATGGCTACACCTTC. Translation: CATSERTGYGYTF. The chain joins TRBV24-1 to TRBJ1-2; 7 bases are a match to TRBD1. J lost 4 bases, V lost 4 bases, and 2 bases had no gene match. In germline, CDR1 is KGHDR, CDR2 SFDVKD. The CDR3 totals 13 residues.

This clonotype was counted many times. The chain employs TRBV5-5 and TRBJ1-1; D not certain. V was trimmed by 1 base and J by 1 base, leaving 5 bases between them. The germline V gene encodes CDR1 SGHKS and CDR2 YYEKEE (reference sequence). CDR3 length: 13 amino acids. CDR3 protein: CASSLWGNTEAFF. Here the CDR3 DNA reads TGTGCCAGCAGCTTGTGGGGGAACACTGAAGCTTTCTTT.

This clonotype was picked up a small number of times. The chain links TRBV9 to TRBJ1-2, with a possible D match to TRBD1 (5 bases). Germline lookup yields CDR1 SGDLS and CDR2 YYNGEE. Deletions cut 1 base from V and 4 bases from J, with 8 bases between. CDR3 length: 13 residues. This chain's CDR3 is CASSVQGPYGYTF. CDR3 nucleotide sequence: TGTGCCAGCAGCGTACAGGGCCCCTATGGCTACACCTTC.

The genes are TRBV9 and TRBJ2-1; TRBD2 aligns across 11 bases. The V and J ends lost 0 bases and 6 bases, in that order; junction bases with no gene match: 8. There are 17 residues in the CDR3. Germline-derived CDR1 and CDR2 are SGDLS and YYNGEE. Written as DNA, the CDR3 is TGTGCCAGCAGCGTAGTACCCGGGACTAGCGGTTTCAATGAGCAGTTCTTC. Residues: CASSVVPGTSGFNEQFF.

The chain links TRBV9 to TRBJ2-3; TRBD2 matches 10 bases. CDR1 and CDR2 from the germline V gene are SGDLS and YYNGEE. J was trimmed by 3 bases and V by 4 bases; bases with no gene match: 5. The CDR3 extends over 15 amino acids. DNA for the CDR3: TGTGCCAGCAGCACAAGCGGGGGGGATACAGATACGCAGTATTTT. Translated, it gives CASSTSGGDTDTQYF.

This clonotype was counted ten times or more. CDR3 loop: CASSEPTSGREKFSTDTQYF. The CDR3 DNA is TGTGCCAGCAGTGAGCCCACTAGCGGGAGGGAAAAATTTAGCACAGATACGCAGTATTTT. This sequence joins TRBV2 and TRBJ2-3; TRBD2 aligns across 13 bases. Germline V gene lookup returns CDR1 SNHLY and CDR2 FYNNEI. With V trimmed by 3 bases and J by 0 bases, 12 bases remained unmatched. The CDR3 sequence is 20 residues long.

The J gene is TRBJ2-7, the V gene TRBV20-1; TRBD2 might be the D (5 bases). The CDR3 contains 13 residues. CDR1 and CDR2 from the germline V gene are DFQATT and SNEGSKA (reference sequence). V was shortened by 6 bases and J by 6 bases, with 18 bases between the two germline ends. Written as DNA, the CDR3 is TGCAGTGCCCCTACTAGGATTCTGGCCGAGCAGTACTTC. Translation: CSAPTRILAEQYF.

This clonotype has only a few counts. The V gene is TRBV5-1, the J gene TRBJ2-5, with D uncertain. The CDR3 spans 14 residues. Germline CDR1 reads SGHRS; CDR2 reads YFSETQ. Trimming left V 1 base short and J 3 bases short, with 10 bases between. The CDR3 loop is CASSLSLPKETQYF. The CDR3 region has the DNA TGCGCCAGCAGCTTGTCCCTACCGAAAGAGACCCAGTACTTC.

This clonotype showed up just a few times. The DNA for the CDR3 is TGTGCCAGCAGTTTATCGGCGGACTACGAGCAGTACTTC. This codes for CASSLSADYEQYF. The J gene is TRBJ2-7, the V gene TRBV27; D not resolved. With 0 bases removed from V and 3 bases from J, the gap between germline ends came to 6 bases. The germline V gene encodes CDR1 MNHEY and CDR2 SMNVEV (reference sequence). The CDR3 contains 13 residues.

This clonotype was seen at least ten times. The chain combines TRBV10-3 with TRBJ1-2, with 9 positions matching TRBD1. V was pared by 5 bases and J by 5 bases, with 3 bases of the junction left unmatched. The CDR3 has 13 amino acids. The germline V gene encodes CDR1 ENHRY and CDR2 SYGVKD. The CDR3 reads CAISLDRGYGYTF. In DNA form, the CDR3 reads TGTGCCATCAGTCTCGACAGGGGGTATGGCTACACCTTC.

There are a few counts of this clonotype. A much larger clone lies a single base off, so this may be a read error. CDR3 residues: CASSLDRVDTEAFF. The CDR3 coding sequence is TGCGCCAGCAGCTTGGACAGGGTGGACACTGAAGCTTTCTTT. This chain joins TRBV5-1 and TRBJ1-1; possibly TRBD1 for D (6 bases). The CDR3 length is 14 residues. V lost 0 bases to trimming and J lost 3 bases, with 9 bases between them. Looked up from germline, CDR1 is SGHRS and CDR2 is YFSETQ.